The rows below give T cell receptor beta chains drawn from one sample of a study of cytomegalovirus exposure and HLA in healthy donors. Some clones are missing from TCRdb's copy, which holds only in-frame ones; the method was immunoSEQ multiplex PCR. The sample holds around 100,000 clones, 65% to 80% seen once. Sample: PBMCs. These receptors were collected from a man younger than 45 in good health and CMV-seropositive. Both conserved end residues are part of each CDR3. The D gene is left open where the match is weak. A clone size is listed for some rows: how often the clone was seen (once, few, many), or a class if it is expanded.

>TRBD1|-|TRBV5-1|TRBJ2-7
TGCGCCAGCAGCTTGGTGGGGGACGCAGGGGGCGACGAGCAGTACTTC
CASSLVGDAGGDEQYF
>-|-|TRBV5-1|TRBJ1-2
TGCGCCAGCAGCCTAAGGGACACAAGCTATGGCTACACCTTC
CASSLRDTSYGYTF
>TRBD2|-|TRBV6-1|TRBJ2-5
TGTGCCAGCAATCTAGCGGGGGGGATCCAAGAGACCCAGTACTTC
CASNLAGGIQETQYF
>-|-|TRBV7-6|TRBJ2-7
TGTGCCAGCAGCACCAGAGACGGGTACGAGCAGTACTTC
CASSTRDGYEQYF
>-|-|TRBV18|TRBJ2-7
TGTGCCAGCTCTCTCCTGGACAGCTACGAGCAGTACTTC
CASSLLDSYEQYF
>TRBD1|-|TRBV7-9|TRBJ1-2
TGTGCCAGCAGCACAGACAGGGTTGTCTATGGCTACACCTTC
CASSTDRVVYGYTF
>-|-|TRBV6-6|TRBJ1-3
TGTGCCACTGGGACATTCTCTGGAAACACCATATATTTT
CATGTFSGNTIYF
>TRBD1|-|TRBV7-9|TRBJ1-2
TGTGCCAGCAGCTTAATTGGACAGGGCAACTATGGCTACACCTTC
CASSLIGQGNYGYTF
>TRBD1|-|TRBV10-2|TRBJ1-3
TGCGCCACCTTTCCGGGACAGGGGGCTGGAAACACCATATATTTT
CATFPGQGAGNTIYF
>TRBD1|-|TRBV2|TRBJ1-2
TGTGCCAGCAGTGTGACAGGGGTATCGCATGGCTACCCCTTC
CASSVTGVSHGYPF
>TRBD1|-|TRBV5-6|TRBJ1-1
TGTGCCAGCAGCGGGACAGGGGGGAACACTGAAGCTTTCTTT
CASSGTGGNTEAFF
>-|-|TRBV6-4|TRBJ1-6
TGTGCCAGCAGTGACACGGGACTGCGAATCCTCTCACCCCTCCACTTT
CASSDTGLRILSPLHF
>TRBD1|-|TRBV2|TRBJ1-5
TGTGCCAGCAGTGGAAACAGGGGGAATCAGCCCCAGCATTTT
CASSGNRGNQPQHF
>-|-|TRBV12-5|TRBJ1-5
TGTGCTAGTGGTTTGGGAGACGGGTCCAAGCATTTT
CASGLGDGSKHF
>TRBD2|-|TRBV2|TRBJ2-1
TGTGCCAGCAGTGGGGCGGGGGTCTCCTACAATGAGCAGTTCTTC
CASSGAGVSYNEQFF
>TRBD1|few|TRBV19|TRBJ1-4
TGTGCCAGTACTCCGGGACAGGGTCTGGAAAAACTGTTTTTT
CASTPGQGLEKLFF
>-|few|TRBV1|TRBJ2-5
TGCACCAGCAGCCAAGAGATAGACCAAGAGACCCAGTACTTC
CTSSQEIDQETQYF
>TRBD1|-|TRBV10-3|TRBJ1-4
TGTGCCATCAGGGGGACAGCAACTAATGAAAAACTGTTTTTT
CAIRGTATNEKLFF
>-|-|TRBV5-6|TRBJ1-2
TGTGCCAGCAGCTGGGGCCGGGGGGGGCGAGGTGGCTACACCTTC
CASSWGRGGRGGYTF
>-|-|TRBV10-2|TRBJ1-5
TGCGCCAGCAGTGGGAACAGGCTTCAGCCCCAGCATTTT
CASSGNRLQPQHF
>TRBD1|-|TRBV6-5|TRBJ2-5
TGTGCCAGCGGTACGGGACAGATAGAGACCCAGTACTTC
CASGTGQIETQYF
>TRBD1|-|TRBV7-8|TRBJ2-1
TGTGCCAGCAGTTGGGGGACAGGGAATGAGCAGTTCTTC
CASSWGTGNEQFF
>TRBD1|-|TRBV6-1|TRBJ1-5
TGTGCCAGCACGGGACAGACTTATAGCAATCAGCCCCAGCATTTT
CASTGQTYSNQPQHF
>-|-|TRBV6-5|TRBJ2-7
TGTGCCAGCAGTTACCTCGCCGGGATGGAGGAAGAGCAGTACTTC
CASSYLAGMEEEQYF
>TRBD1|-|TRBV19|TRBJ2-7
TGTGCCAGTAGCAGCGCCGGGACAGGGAGCTACGAGCAGTACTTC
CASSSAGTGSYEQYF
>TRBD1|-|TRBV5-1|TRBJ2-6
TGCGCCAGCAGCTTGGATGGGACAGGGGGAGCTGGGGCCAACGTCCTGACTTTC
CASSLDGTGGAGANVLTF
>-|-|TRBV19|TRBJ2-2
TGTGCCAGTAGTAGAGGTGGTACCGGGGAGCTGTTTTTT
CASSRGGTGELFF
>TRBD1|-|TRBV7-9|TRBJ1-1
TGTTCCAGCAGCCCGACAGGGTCTGAAGCTTTCTTT
CSSSPTGSEAFF
>TRBD2|-|TRBV5-1|TRBJ2-1
TGCGCCAGCAGCTTGAACCTAGCGGGGCTCTACAATGAGCAGTTCTTC
CASSLNLAGLYNEQFF
>-|-|TRBV2|TRBJ1-4
TGTGCCAGCAGTAGCCGGTCGCGGGGTGGAAAACTGTTTTTT
CASSSRSRGGKLFF
>-|-|TRBV19|TRBJ1-2
TGTGCCAGTAGTGTACAGGGAGTAAGAGCTTTTGTATCCTATGGCTACCCCTTC
CASSVQGVRAFVSYGYPF
>TRBD2|-|TRBV4-3|TRBJ2-1
TGCGCCAGCAGCCGCTCTAGCGGGGACCCTTACAATGAGCAGTTCTTC
CASSRSSGDPYNEQFF
>TRBD1|-|TRBV10-3|TRBJ1-1
TGTGCCATCAGTGAGCTCGCCTCAGGGGGGCCTAGGGAAGCTTTCTTT
CAISELASGGPREAFF
>-|once|TRBV5-1|TRBJ1-5
TGCGCCAGCAGCTTGGCCAGAACCGGAGACGACAATCAGCCCCAGCATTTT
CASSLARTGDDNQPQHF
>TRBD1|-|TRBV5-4|TRBJ2-2
TGTGCCAGCAGCTCGTCCGGGACAGGGGTCACCGGGGAGCTGTTTTTT
CASSSSGTGVTGELFF
>TRBD2|-|TRBV19|TRBJ2-1
TGTGCCAGTCAAGGGACCTGGGGGGGTGAGCAGTTCTTC
CASQGTWGGEQFF
>TRBD2|-|TRBV6-5|TRBJ2-7
TGTGCCAGCAGTTACACGCCTAGCGGATACGAGCAGTACTTC
CASSYTPSGYEQYF
>-|-|TRBV4-3|TRBJ2-7
TGCGCCAGCAGCCAGACACAGGGTTCGGCCTACGAGCAGTACTTC
CASSQTQGSAYEQYF
>TRBD1|few|TRBV18|TRBJ1-6
TGTGCCAGCTCGGAGGGACAGGGGGTTACTTCACCCCTCCACTTT
CASSEGQGVTSPLHF
>TRBD1|-|TRBV28|TRBJ1-5
TGTGCCAGCAGCCCCCCGAGCGGGGACAGGAATCAGCCCCAGCATTTT
CASSPPSGDRNQPQHF
>-|-|TRBV5-1|TRBJ1-2
TGCGCCAGCAGTCTTACAGGGATCTATGGCTACCCCTTC
CASSLTGIYGYPF
>TRBD1|few|TRBV2|TRBJ2-2
TGTGCCAGCATTCCGGACAGGGCGGGCGGGGAGCTGTTTTTT
CASIPDRAGGELFF
>-|-|TRBV21-1|TRBJ1-2
TGTGCCAGCAGCACAAAAAAAGGACAGGGGGAATCATGGGGCTACACCTTC
CASSTKKGQGESWGYTF
>-|few|TRBV6-5|TRBJ1-2
TGTGCCAGCAGGCAAACCACGGGCTATGGCTACACCTTC
CASRQTTGYGYTF
>-|-|TRBV2|TRBJ1-6
TGTGCCAGCAGGAGGTGGAATCCACCCCTCCACTTT
CASRRWNPPLHF
>TRBD1|-|TRBV7-9|TRBJ1-2
TGTGCCAGCAGCCTCGCGACAGGGGACTATGGCTACACCTTC
CASSLATGDYGYTF
>-|-|TRBV6-5|TRBJ1-1
TGTGCCAGCAGTTACTCGGGGGCATCGGACACTGAAGCTTTCTTT
CASSYSGASDTEAFF
>TRBD2|-|TRBV19|TRBJ2-7
TGTGCCAGTAGTATAAGCCTAGCGGGGGTCTCCTACGAGCAGTACTTC
CASSISLAGVSYEQYF
>-|-|TRBV10-3|TRBJ1-2
TGTGCCATCACCGACGGGGGTATCAATGGCTACACCTTC
CAITDGGINGYTF
>TRBD1|-|TRBV5-1|TRBJ2-1
TGCGCCAGCAGCTTGGGTCCCGGGACAGGGGAAGCAAATGAGCAGTTCTTC
CASSLGPGTGEANEQFF
>TRBD1|few|TRBV29-1|TRBJ2-1
TGCAGCGTCGTGCCCAGGACAGGGGGCGCTTCGCGAGAGCAGTTCTTC
CSVVPRTGGASREQFF
>TRBD1|-|TRBV5-4|TRBJ2-5
TGTGCCAGCAGCTTGGCCAGGACAGGGGAAGAGACCCAGTACTTC
CASSLARTGEETQYF
>-|-|TRBV4-1|TRBJ1-2
TGCGCCAGCAGCCAAGATCACACGGGGAAATATGGCTACACCTTC
CASSQDHTGKYGYTF
>-|-|TRBV11-2|TRBJ2-7
TGTGCCAGCAGCGCAGCCCAGGGCGCCGAGCAGTACTTC
CASSAAQGAEQYF
>TRBD1|-|TRBV7-2|TRBJ1-4
TGTGCCAGCAGAGTGAAGGGACAGATTAATGAAAAACTGTTTTTT
CASRVKGQINEKLFF
>-|-|TRBV6-5|TRBJ1-5
TGTGCCGCTCATCTTTCGGGGTTTCAGCCCCAGCATTTT
CAAHLSGFQPQHF
>TRBD1|-|TRBV6-6|TRBJ1-5
TGTGCCAGCAGTGATGGGACAGGCAATCAGCCCCAGCATTTT
CASSDGTGNQPQHF